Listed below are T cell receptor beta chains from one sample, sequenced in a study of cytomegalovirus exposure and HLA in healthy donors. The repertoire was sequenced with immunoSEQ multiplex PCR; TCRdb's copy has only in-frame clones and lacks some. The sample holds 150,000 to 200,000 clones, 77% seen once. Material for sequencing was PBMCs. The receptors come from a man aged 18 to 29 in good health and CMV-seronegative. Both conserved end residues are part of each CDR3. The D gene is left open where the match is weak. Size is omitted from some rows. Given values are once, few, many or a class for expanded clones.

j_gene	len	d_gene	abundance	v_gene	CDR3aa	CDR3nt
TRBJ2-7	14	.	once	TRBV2	CASRAGQASYEQYF	TGTGCCAGCAGGGCCGGACAAGCCTCCTACGAGCAGTACTTC
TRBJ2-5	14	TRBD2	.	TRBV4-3	CASSQGLAQETQYF	TGCGCCAGCAGCCAAGGACTAGCCCAAGAGACCCAGTACTTC
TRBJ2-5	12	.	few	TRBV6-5	CASSTQGGTQYF	TGTGCCAGCAGTACCCAGGGAGGAACCCAGTACTTC
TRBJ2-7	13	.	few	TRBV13	CASSSSQSYEQYF	TGTGCCAGCAGCTCGTCACAGTCCTACGAGCAGTACTTC
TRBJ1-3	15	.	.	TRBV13	CASSPLRVRGNTIYF	TGTGCCAGCAGCCCTCTCCGGGTACGCGGAAACACCATATATTTT
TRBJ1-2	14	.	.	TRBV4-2	CASSQEDSNYGYTF	TGTGCCAGCAGCCAGGAAGACAGTAACTATGGCTACACCTTC
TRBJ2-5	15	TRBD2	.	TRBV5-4	CASSASGVRQETQYF	TGTGCCAGCAGCGCTAGCGGGGTAAGGCAAGAGACCCAGTACTTC
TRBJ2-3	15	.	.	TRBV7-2	CASSRGHTRTDTQYF	TGTGCCAGCAGCCGCGGACATACCCGCACAGATACGCAGTATTTT
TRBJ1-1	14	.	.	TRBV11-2	CASSLRQENTEAFF	TGTGCCAGCAGCTTAAGGCAGGAGAACACTGAAGCTTTCTTT
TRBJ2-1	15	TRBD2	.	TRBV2	CASSLLAGGYNEQFF	TGTGCCAGCAGTCTTCTAGCGGGAGGCTACAATGAGCAGTTCTTC
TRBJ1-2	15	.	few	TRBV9	CASSVQGQINYGYTF	TGTGCCAGCAGCGTACAAGGACAGATTAACTATGGCTACACCTTC
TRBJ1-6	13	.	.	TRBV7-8	CASSFDRPSPLHF	TGTGCCAGCAGCTTCGACAGGCCTTCACCCCTCCACTTT
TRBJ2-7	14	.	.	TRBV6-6	CASSQTTGAYEQYF	TGTGCCAGCAGCCAGACAACCGGGGCCTACGAGCAGTACTTC
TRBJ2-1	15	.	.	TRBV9	CASSARRGGPNEQFF	TGTGCCAGCAGCGCGCGGAGAGGAGGCCCGAATGAGCAGTTCTTC
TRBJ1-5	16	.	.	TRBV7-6	CASSLDPGISNQPQHF	TGTGCCAGCAGCTTAGATCCAGGGATTAGCAATCAGCCCCAGCATTTT
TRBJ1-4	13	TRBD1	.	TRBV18	CASASTGVEKLFF	TGTGCCAGCGCATCAACAGGGGTTGAAAAACTGTTTTTT
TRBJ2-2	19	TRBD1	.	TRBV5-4	CASSLGGQGPIPNTGELFF	TGTGCCAGCAGCTTGGGGGGACAGGGGCCAATTCCTAACACCGGGGAGCTGTTTTTT
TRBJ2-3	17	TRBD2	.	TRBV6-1	CASSDPGLAWERDTQYF	TGTGCCAGCAGTGATCCGGGACTAGCGTGGGAGCGGGATACGCAGTATTTT
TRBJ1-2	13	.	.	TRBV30	CAWTPKGAGGYTF	TGTGCCTGGACCCCAAAAGGGGCTGGGGGCTACACCTTC
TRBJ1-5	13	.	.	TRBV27	CASSTYSNQPQHF	TGTGCCAGCAGTACCTATAGCAATCAGCCCCAGCATTTT
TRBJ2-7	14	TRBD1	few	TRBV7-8	CASSPQGTSREQYF	TGTGCCAGCAGCCCACAGGGGACGAGCCGCGAGCAGTACTTC
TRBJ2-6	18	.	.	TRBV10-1	CASSESPPKSSGANVLTF	TGCGCCAGCAGTGAGTCTCCCCCTAAGTCCTCTGGGGCCAACGTCCTGACTTTC
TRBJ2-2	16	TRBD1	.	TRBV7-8	CASSLRGQMGTGELFF	TGTGCCAGCAGCTTAAGGGGACAGATGGGGACCGGGGAGCTGTTTTTT
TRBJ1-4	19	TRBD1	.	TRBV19	CASSPGQGTIRTTNEKLFF	TGTGCCAGTAGTCCGGGACAGGGGACAATAAGAACAACTAATGAAAAACTGTTTTTT
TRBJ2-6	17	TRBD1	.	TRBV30	CAWSPGQGGSGANVLTF	TGTGCCTGGAGTCCGGGACAGGGCGGCTCTGGGGCCAACGTCCTGACTTTC
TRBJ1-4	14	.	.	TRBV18	CASSGGQLNEKLFF	TGTGCCAGCTCAGGAGGACAGCTTAATGAAAAACTGTTTTTT
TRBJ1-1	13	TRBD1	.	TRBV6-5	CASRDRVNTEAFF	TGTGCCAGCAGGGACAGGGTGAACACTGAAGCTTTCTTT
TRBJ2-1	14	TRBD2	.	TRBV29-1	CSVATSGTYNEQFF	TGCAGCGTTGCAACTAGCGGGACATACAATGAGCAGTTCTTC
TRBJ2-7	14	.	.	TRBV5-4	CASSLSGSVREQYF	TGTGCCAGCAGCTTGAGTGGGAGCGTCCGCGAGCAGTACTTC
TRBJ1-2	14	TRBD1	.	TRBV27	CASSYGQGLYGYTF	TGTGCCAGCAGTTACGGACAGGGCCTCTATGGCTACACCTTC
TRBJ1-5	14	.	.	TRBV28	CASSLETANQPQHF	TGTGCCAGCAGTTTAGAGACAGCCAATCAGCCCCAGCATTTT
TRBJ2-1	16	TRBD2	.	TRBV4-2	CASSQDTSETYNEQFF	TGTGCCAGCAGCCAAGATACTAGCGAGACCTACAATGAGCAGTTCTTC
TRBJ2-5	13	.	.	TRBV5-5	CASSLRWRETQYF	TGTGCCAGCAGCTTGCGGTGGCGGGAGACCCAGTACTTC
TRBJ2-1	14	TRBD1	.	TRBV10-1	CASRKTGGVNEQFF	TGCGCCAGCAGAAAGACAGGGGGTGTCAATGAGCAGTTCTTC
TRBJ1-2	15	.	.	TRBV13	CASSRDSSSVYGYTF	TGTGCCAGCAGCCGAGACAGCTCGTCGGTGTATGGCTACACCTTC
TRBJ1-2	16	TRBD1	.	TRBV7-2	CASLGIWTGIDYGYTF	TGTGCCAGCTTGGGGATATGGACAGGGATAGACTATGGCTACACCTTC
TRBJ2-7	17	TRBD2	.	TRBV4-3	CASSQDLLTSGVDEQYF	TGCGCCAGCAGCCAAGACCTGTTAACTAGCGGGGTAGACGAGCAGTACTTC
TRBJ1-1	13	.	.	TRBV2	CASSEWAGAEAFF	TGTGCCAGCAGTGAATGGGCAGGTGCCGAAGCTTTCTTT
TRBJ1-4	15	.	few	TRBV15	CATSSPGGAGEKLFF	TGTGCCACCAGCAGTCCGGGAGGGGCGGGTGAAAAACTGTTTTTT
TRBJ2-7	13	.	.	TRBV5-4	CASSLDTFYEQYF	TGTGCCAGCAGCTTAGACACGTTCTACGAGCAGTACTTC
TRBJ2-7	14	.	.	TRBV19	CATIGGGNPYEQYF	TGTGCCACGATAGGGGGGGGCAATCCCTACGAGCAGTACTTC
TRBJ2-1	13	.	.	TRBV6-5	CASSAAPDNEQFF	TGTGCCAGCAGTGCGGCACCGGACAATGAGCAGTTCTTC
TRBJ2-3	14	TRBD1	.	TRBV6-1	CASSRGQGADTQYF	TGTGCCAGCAGCAGGGGTCAGGGGGCAGATACGCAGTATTTT
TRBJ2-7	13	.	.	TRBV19	CASSIEETYEQYF	TGTGCCAGTAGTATAGAGGAGACCTACGAGCAGTACTTC
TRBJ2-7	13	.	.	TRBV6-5	CASSNAGTYEQYF	TGTGCCAGCAGCAACGCAGGCACCTACGAGCAGTACTTC
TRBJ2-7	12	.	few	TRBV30	CAWSQQGYEQYF	TGTGCCTGGTCCCAGCAGGGCTACGAGCAGTACTTC
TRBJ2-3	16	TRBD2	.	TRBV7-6	CASSLGTSGGADTQYF	TGTGCCAGCAGCTTAGGGACTAGCGGCGGGGCAGATACGCAGTATTTT
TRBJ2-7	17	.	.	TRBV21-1	CASSQRPGHLTLYEQYF	TGTGCCAGCAGCCAACGACCGGGACACTTAACCCTCTACGAGCAGTACTTC
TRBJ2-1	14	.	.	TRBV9	CASSVVADYNEQFF	TGTGCCAGCAGCGTAGTGGCAGACTACAATGAGCAGTTCTTC
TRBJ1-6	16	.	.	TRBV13	CASSPSGTYRGLGLHF	TGTGCCAGCAGCCCGTCCGGGACCTACCGGGGGTTGGGCCTCCACTTT